These 18 T cell receptor beta chains were all obtained from the same sample, sequenced in a study of identical twins (dated by TCRdb to about 2016). Libraries came from 5' RACE. Sequencing relied on an Illumina HiSeq 2000. TCRdb reprocessing: public reads trimmed at Q25 with fastp, clones called with MiXCR, in-frame beta chains kept. Each CDR3 protein appears once, grouped with its most common genes and DNA. Across this sample there are about 900,000 distinct CDR3 sequences, with 10% to 15% seen only once. The ten most abundant clones make up about 1.5% of the sample. The sample also formed part of further work on yellow fever vaccine responses in identical twins.

Sequencing was performed on PBMCs. Every receptor here comes from a woman aged 18-29 years in good health.

This clonotype was detected a few times. This chain links TRBV20-1 with TRBJ2-7; 8 bases map to TRBD2. The CDR3 is 15 residues long. Unmatched junction bases numbered 11, after V lost 0 bases and J lost 7 bases. Germline assignment: CDR1 DFQATT and CDR2 SNEGSKA (reference sequence). CDR3 bases: TGCAGTGCTAGAGATTGGGAGCGGGAGCTCGGGGAGCAGTACTTC. This encodes CSARDWERELGEQYF.

This clonotype has more than one count but fewer than ten. This CDR3 is CASSLTLQRERGDEQFF. CDR3 nucleotides: TGTGCCAGCAGCTTAACCCTACAACGGGAGCGCGGTGATGAGCAGTTCTTC. The chain has TRBV6-5 and TRBJ2-1; a weak D match, TRBD2 (6 bases). V was clipped by 6 bases and J by 8 bases, with 26 bases between them. CDR3 length equals 17 residues. The V gene's germline CDR1 is MNHEY and CDR2 SVGAGI.

This sequence joins TRBV7-9 and TRBJ1-2, with 8 bases fitting TRBD1. V gave up 2 bases and J gave up 7 bases; unmatched junction bases: 6. Germline V gene sequence: CDR1 SEHNR, CDR2 FQNEAQ (reference sequence). The CDR3 totals 14 residues. CDR3 residues: CASSLRTGTFGYTF. The CDR3 DNA reads as TGTGCCAGCAGCTTACGGACAGGGACCTTTGGCTACACCTTC.

At least ten counts were recorded for this clonotype. J is TRBJ1-2 and V is TRBV4-2; D is unresolved. The CDR3 is 13 amino acids. V gave up 4 bases and J gave up 8 bases, with 14 bases separating them. Germline CDR1 LGHNA, CDR2 YNFKEQ. DNA of the CDR3: TGTGCCAGCAGCCTAGCGGGTGTAAACGGCTACACCTTC. This encodes CASSLAGVNGYTF.

The V and J genes are TRBV19 and TRBJ2-1, with D possibly matching TRBD1 (5 bases). Germline-derived CDR1 and CDR2 are LNHDA and SQIVND (reference sequence). The CDR3 covers 13 residues. V was trimmed by 5 bases and J by 7 bases, leaving 12 bases between them. The CDR3, as DNA: TGTGCCAGTAGTGCGCAGGGAATAAATGAGCAGTTCTTC. Residues: CASSAQGINEQFF. Variable domain in full (rest from reference TRBV19 and TRBJ2-1): DGGITQSPKYLFRKEGQNVTLSCEQNLNHDAMYWYRQDPGQGLRLIYYSQIVNDFQKGDIAEGYSVSREKKESFPLTVTSAQKNPTAFYLCASSAQGINEQFFGPGTRLTVL.

This clonotype was seen more than once but under ten times. The chain uses TRBV11-1 and TRBJ2-1; TRBD1 might be the D (5 bases). Between the trimmed V and J ends, which lost 7 bases and 0 bases, there was a span of 22 bases. The CDR3 extends over 18 amino acids. Germline CDR1 is SGHAT and CDR2 is FQDESV (reference sequence). The chain's CDR3 is CASIPTPSTVSSYNEQFF. In DNA, the CDR3 is TGTGCCAGCATCCCTACGCCCTCGACAGTAAGCTCCTACAATGAGCAGTTCTTC. Using reference TRBV11-1 and TRBJ2-1 for the parts outside the CDR3, the full variable domain is EAEVAQSPRYKITEKSQAVAFWCDPISGHATLYWYRQILGQGPELLVQFQDESVVDDSQLPKDRFSAERLKGVDSTLKIQPAELGDSAMYLCASIPTPSTVSSYNEQFFGPGTRLTVL.

This clonotype occurred a few times. This chain links TRBV5-1 with TRBJ2-1; TRBD2 might be the D (5 bases). The ends were cut back, 4 bases at V and 3 bases at J, with 14 bases in the middle. This CDR3 contains 15 residues. Germline CDR1 SGHRS, CDR2 YFSETQ. CDR3 sequence reads: CASSTPGRDYNEQFF. The DNA of the CDR3 is TGCGCCAGCAGCACCCCCGGACGGGACTACAATGAGCAGTTCTTC.

This clonotype was counted a few times. The rearrangement links TRBV10-3 to TRBJ2-1, with D tentatively TRBD1 or TRBD2 (5 bases each). Germline V lookup: CDR1 ENHRY, CDR2 SYGVKD. The V and J ends lost 2 bases and 9 bases respectively, with 5 bases between them. The CDR3 runs to 11 residues. The CDR3 sequence is CAISEGGEQFF. The CDR3, as DNA: TGTGCCATCAGTGAGGGGGGTGAGCAGTTCTTC.

This clonotype has only a few counts. This chain links TRBV9 with TRBJ2-3, with TRBD2 as a possible D gene (5 bases). Germline assignment: CDR1 SGDLS and CDR2 YYNGEE. Trimming stripped 0 bases from V and 6 bases from J, with 11 bases between. CDR3 length equals 14 residues. The CDR3 protein is CASSVEAVPDTQYF. The CDR3 region has the DNA TGTGCCAGCAGCGTAGAAGCGGTTCCGGATACGCAGTATTTT.

The genes are TRBV12-3 or TRBV12-4 and TRBJ1-5; D is perhaps TRBD1 (5 bases). V was cut by 2 bases and J by 0 bases, with 14 bases left in between. The CDR3 contains 17 residues. CDR3 coding DNA: TGTGCCAGCAGTTTATACCCGGGGGGGAATAGCAATCAGCCCCAGCATTTT. It codes for CASSLYPGGNSNQPQHF.

The genes are TRBV7-9 and TRBJ2-7; D not resolved. The CDR3 sequence is 13 residues long. Germline loops: CDR1 SEHNR, CDR2 FQNEAQ (reference sequence). Trimming stripped 5 bases from V and 3 bases from J, with 11 bases between. The chain's CDR3 is CASSLQTGYEQYV. As DNA, the CDR3 is TGTGCCAGCAGCCTCCAAACGGGCTACGAGCAGTACGTC.

In its sample, this clonotype was seen a few times. The V gene is TRBV4-1, the J gene TRBJ2-1; 8 nucleotides match TRBD2. The junction had 9 bases not matched to a gene; V was cut back by 5 bases and J by 3 bases. The length of the CDR3 is 16 residues. Germline CDR1 is MGHRA and CDR2 is YSYEKL. The CDR3 spells CASSSLGLDFYNEQFF. CDR3 nucleotides: TGCGCCAGCAGCAGCTTGGGACTAGACTTCTACAATGAGCAGTTCTTC.

This chain uses TRBV6-1 with TRBJ2-7; 8 nucleotides line up with TRBD2. CDR3 length equals 15 residues. The V gene's germline CDR1 is MNHNS and CDR2 SASEGT. V trimming: 6 bases; J trimming: 3 bases; junction bases outside the gene matches: 10. The CDR3 nucleotides read TGTGCCAGCAGCCCCGGGGGGGGTAGCGGCTACGAGCAGTACTTC. This translates into CASSPGGGSGYEQYF.

Ten or more counts support this clonotype. V gene TRBV29-1 combines with J gene TRBJ2-1; D is uncertain. Germline CDR1 and CDR2: SQVTM and ANQGSEA. The CDR3 totals 13 residues. V gave up 7 bases and J gave up 4 bases, with 14 bases separating them. Here the CDR3 reads CSAPVGGYNEQFF. The CDR3 region has the DNA TGCAGCGCCCCCGTGGGCGGATACAATGAGCAGTTCTTC.

J is TRBJ2-3 and V is TRBV24-1; D remains unclear. In germline, CDR1 is KGHDR, CDR2 SFDVKD. There are 16 residues in the CDR3. The ends were cut back, 0 bases at V and 10 bases at J, with 19 bases in the middle. CDR3 region: CATSDLGAYKTAPQYF. For the CDR3, the DNA is TGTGCCACCAGTGATTTGGGAGCCTACAAGACGGCACCGCAGTATTTT.

This clonotype appeared a few times. This chain connects TRBV21-1 to TRBJ2-3; the table's D call TRBD1 went unverified against the DNA. TRBV21-1 is annotated as a pseudogene. The CDR3 loop spans 18 amino acids. CDR3 sequence: CASSPRDSKESSTDTQYF. The CDR3 DNA reads TGTGCCAGCAGCCCGAGAGACAGCAAAGAATCAAGCACAGATACGCAGTATTTT.

This clonotype has just a few counts. The chain carries TRBV9 and TRBJ1-1; no definite D call. The CDR3 is 14 residues long. The germline V gene encodes CDR1 SGDLS and CDR2 YYNGEE. Trimming took off 4 bases at V and 1 base at J, with 11 bases between the two ends. The CDR3 is CASSPQTGNTEAFF. The CDR3 nucleotides read TGTGCCAGCAGCCCCCAGACGGGGAACACTGAAGCTTTCTTT.

This clonotype occurred a few times. The CDR3 coding sequence is TGTGCCAGCAAAAAGTCCGGGATTCTCTCCTACGAGCAGTACTTC. Protein: CASKKSGILSYEQYF. This chain joins TRBV12-3 or TRBV12-4 and TRBJ2-7; D perhaps matches TRBD2 (5 bases). The V gene lost 7 bases and the J gene lost 0 bases, with 16 bases spanning the gap. The CDR3 runs to 15 residues.